The 4 T cell receptor beta chains given below trace back to one sample, sequenced in a study of T cells in Graves' hyperthyroidism and ophthalmopathy (dated by TCRdb to about 2019). The library came from multiplex PCR. Sequencing took place on an Illumina HiSeq 2000. The TCR beta CDR3 regions were amplified from RNA transcripts. The first round of RT-PCR for the TCR CDR3 was performed with the HTBI primer set and the Qiagen OneStep RT-PCR kit. TCRdb reprocessed the public reads (quality trimming at Q25 with fastp, clone calling with MiXCR) and kept in-frame beta chains. Each entry merges the rows of one CDR3 protein and shows their most common DNA and genes. The sample includes 500,000 to 750,000 distinct CDR3 sequences, with 15% to 18% observed a single time. The ten largest account for 6.5% to 8% of the sample. Sequenced: blood. These receptors all stem from a woman in her thirties with Graves' hyperthyroidism.

In its sample, this clonotype was seen many times. This CDR3 is CASSVGEHPSYEQYF. DNA of the CDR3: TGTGCCAGCAGCGTCGGGGAGCACCCCTCCTACGAGCAGTACTTC. The chain employs TRBV11-2 and TRBJ2-7; D is perhaps TRBD2 (5 bases). CDR3 length equals 15 residues. Trimming pared 5 bases from V and 0 bases from J, leaving 14 bases between. CDR1 is SGHAT and CDR2 is FQNNGV in the germline V gene.

This clonotype has ten or more counts. The J gene is TRBJ2-7, the V gene TRBV20-1, with 8 bases lining up with TRBD2. CDR1 is DFQATT, CDR2 SNEGSKA, per germline (reference sequence). The CDR3 spans 14 residues. The ends lost 1 base at V and 4 bases at J; junction bases unmatched: 6. CDR3 coding DNA: TGCAGTGCTAGAGGTGGCGCGGGAGGTTACGAGCAGTACTTC. Its protein is CSARGGAGGYEQYF.

This clonotype showed up many times. The V and J genes are TRBV6-5 and TRBJ1-1, with D possibly being TRBD1 (6 bases). The CDR3 covers 14 residues. Germline-derived CDR1 and CDR2 are MNHEY and SVGAGI. V was pared by 2 bases and J by 5 bases, with 12 bases between. The CDR3 nucleotides read TGTGCCAGCAGTTACGCTGCCAGGGGAACTGAAGCTTTCTTT. Its protein is CASSYAARGTEAFF.

There are many counts of this clonotype. This sequence joins TRBV2 and TRBJ1-1; the D gene is possibly TRBD1 (6 bases). CDR1 is SNHLY, CDR2 FYNNEI, per germline. V lost 9 bases to trimming and J lost 4 bases, with 9 bases between them. CDR3 size: 11 residues. In DNA, the CDR3 is TGTGCCAGTAACAGGGTCACTGAAGCTTTCTTT. It is translated as CASNRVTEAFF.